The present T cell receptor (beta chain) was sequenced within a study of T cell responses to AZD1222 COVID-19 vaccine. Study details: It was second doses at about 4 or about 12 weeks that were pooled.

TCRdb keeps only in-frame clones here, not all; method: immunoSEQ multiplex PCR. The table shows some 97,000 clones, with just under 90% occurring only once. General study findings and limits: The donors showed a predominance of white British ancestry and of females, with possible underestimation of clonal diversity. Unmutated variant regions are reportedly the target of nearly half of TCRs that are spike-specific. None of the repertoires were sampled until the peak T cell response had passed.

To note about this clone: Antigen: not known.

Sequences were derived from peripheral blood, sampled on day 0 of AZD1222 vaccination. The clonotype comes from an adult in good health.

The CDR3 loop is CASRPQGVRTEAFF. The CDR3 nucleotides read TGCGCCAGCAGACCACAGGGAGTCCGAACTGAAGCTTTCTTT. The chain is built from TRBV4-1 and TRBJ1-1; tentative D call: TRBD1 (6 bases). This CDR3 region has 14 residues. The V end lost 6 bases, the J end lost 5 bases, and 16 bases lay between the germline ends. CDR1 is MGHRA and CDR2 is YSYEKL in the germline V gene.